The next 9 T cell receptor beta chains were all read from a single sample in a study of T cell responses to AZD1222 COVID-19 vaccine. Sequenced by immunoSEQ multiplex PCR; TCRdb stores in-frame clones only, minus some. The profile shows about 100,000 clones, 87% of them singletons. Source: peripheral blood, taken on day 0 of MenACWY control vaccination. These receptors originate from an adult in good health.

V and J are TRBV20-1 and TRBJ2-5; D may be TRBD1 or TRBD2 (5 bases each). The CDR3 is made up of 11 amino acids. CDR1 is DFQATT and CDR2 is SNEGSKA in the germline V gene (reference sequence). Trimming took 8 bases from V and 5 from J, leaving 12 bases between them. The CDR3 DNA reads TGCAGTCAGGGAAGGGAGGAGACCCAGTACTTC. Translating it yields CSQGREETQYF.

J is TRBJ2-3 and V is TRBV9, with 12 positions matching TRBD2. V shed 2 bases, J shed 4 bases, and the junction held 8 bases outside the gene matches. The CDR3 loop spans 17 amino acids. The germline V gene encodes CDR1 SGDLS and CDR2 YYNGEE. The CDR3 here is CASSVLTSGGSADTQYF. The CDR3 DNA reads as TGTGCCAGCAGCGTCCTGACTAGCGGGGGTTCTGCAGATACGCAGTATTTT.

The chain couples TRBV20-1 to TRBJ1-2; no firm D call. Looked up from germline, CDR1 is DFQATT and CDR2 is SNEGSKA (reference sequence). This CDR3 is 9 amino acids long. Trimming took off 5 bases at V and 4 bases at J, with 2 bases between the two ends. CDR3 in DNA: TGCAGTGCTGTCTATGGCTACACCTTC. This translates into CSAVYGYTF.

In this sample, this clone turned up a few times. The rearrangement links TRBV30 to TRBJ1-3, with D perhaps matching TRBD1 (5 bases). The V end lost 0 bases, the J end lost 4 bases, and 13 bases lay between the germline ends. CDR3 size: 15 residues. Looked up from germline, CDR1 is GTSNPN and CDR2 is SVGIG (reference sequence). CDR3 in amino acids: CAWSVLRAGGNTIYF. DNA for the CDR3: TGTGCCTGGAGTGTACTTCGGGCAGGGGGAAACACCATATATTTT.

The rearrangement links TRBV5-1 to TRBJ1-6; D is uncertain. The CDR3 sequence is 14 residues long. Germline CDR1 reads SGHRS; CDR2 reads YFSETQ. The ends were cut back, 5 bases at V and 9 bases at J, with 15 bases in the middle. DNA of the CDR3: TGCGCCAGCAGGCGAGCAGAGAGCGGTTCACCCCTCCACTTT. Its translation: CASRRAESGSPLHF. The full variable domain, its missing parts supplied by reference TRBV5-1 and TRBJ1-6, is KAGVTQTPRYLIKTRGQQVTLSCSPISGHRSVSWYQQTPGQGLQFLFEYFSETQRNKGNFPGRFSGRQFSNSRSEMNVSTLELGDSALYLCASRRAESGSPLHFGNGTRLTVT.

V usage is TRBV4-1 and J usage is TRBJ1-2, with 7 positions matching TRBD1. The CDR3 loop spans 17 amino acids. Germline values: CDR1 MGHRA, CDR2 YSYEKL. J was trimmed by 0 bases and V by 1 base; bases with no gene match: 8. The CDR3 region has the DNA TGCGCCAGCAGCCAAGGTTTCAGGGGGAGATCTAACTATGGCTACACCTTC. Residues: CASSQGFRGRSNYGYTF.

DNA of the CDR3: TGTGCCAGTAGTAACCGACAGGGAGGAGGTGAAAAACTGTTTTTT. Protein: CASSNRQGGGEKLFF. This chain links TRBV19 with TRBJ1-4; TRBD1 matches 7 bases. J was trimmed by 7 bases and V by 4 bases; bases with no gene match: 9. CDR1 and CDR2 from the germline V gene are LNHDA and SQIVND (reference sequence). The CDR3 extends over 15 amino acids.

V is TRBV7-2 and J is TRBJ2-1, with TRBD2 matching 11 bases. This CDR3 spans 16 amino acids. Germline values: CDR1 SGHTA, CDR2 FQGNSA. V was pared by 3 bases and J by 4 bases, with 5 bases of the junction left unmatched. The DNA for the CDR3 is TGTGCCAGCAGCTTCTCGACTAGCGGGACTTACAATGAGCAGTTCTTC. Translation: CASSFSTSGTYNEQFF. Full variable domain (rest looked up from reference TRBV7-2 and TRBJ2-1): GAGVSQSPSNKVTEKGKDVELRCDPISGHTALYWYRQSLGQGLEFLIYFQGNSAPDKSGLPSDRFSAERTGGSVSTLTIQRTQQEDSAVYLCASSFSTSGTYNEQFFGPGTRLTVL.

The rearrangement joins TRBV29-1 to TRBJ2-5, with 7 bases that match TRBD1. CDR1 is SQVTM, CDR2 ANQGSEA, per germline. The CDR3 loop spans 12 amino acids. With V trimmed by 7 bases and J by 4 bases, 6 bases remained unmatched. The CDR3, as DNA: TGCAGCGGTCGCACAGGGGTAGAGACCCAGTACTTC. The encoded protein is CSGRTGVETQYF.